This T cell receptor beta chain was found in a study of T-cell reconstitution after alpha-beta-depleted transplantation in children. Unique molecular identifiers were incorporated into the prepared TCRbeta library. Each CDR3 protein gets one entry after TCRdb re-called the PCR reads with MiXCR. In the table there are some 550,000 distinct CDR3 sequences, around 19% of which are singletons. Germline trimming cut 1 base from V and 5 bases from J; bases unmatched to any gene: 6. CDR1 MGHRA and CDR2 YSYEKL come from the germline V gene. This CDR3 comprises 15 residues. Sequencing was performed on PBMCs from the stem cell graft donor, taken from the stem cell graft. V is TRBV4-1 and J is TRBJ1-1; 8 bases agree with TRBD1. The clonotype originates from a human donor who donated a stem cell graft to a child with acute lymphoblastic leukemia. The CDR3: CASSQAQGVVTEAFF. The CDR3, as DNA: TGCGCCAGCAGCCAAGCACAGGGGGTTGTAACTGAAGCTTTCTTT.